One and the same sample provided the 23 T cell receptor beta chains below, sequenced in a study of CD8 T cells in ankylosing spondylitis. Via MiXCR, TCRdb re-called the 5' RACE reads, giving one row per CDR3 protein. Of fewer than 250,000 distinct CDR3 sequences in the sample, more than 25% were seen once. The sequenced material came from blood, either unsorted or a sorted T cell fraction (not recorded which). Source of these receptors: a male donor with ankylosing spondylitis or in good health (not recorded which).

This clonotype appeared many times. The rearrangement links TRBV5-1 to TRBJ2-6, with D perhaps TRBD1 (6 bases). The CDR3 length is 16 residues. With 4 bases removed from V and 0 bases from J, the gap between germline ends came to 11 bases. Germline lookup yields CDR1 SGHRS and CDR2 YFSETQ. CDR3 DNA sequence: TGCGCCAGCAGCCTCACAGGGACCTCTGGGGCCAACGTCCTGACTTTC. Translation: CASSLTGTSGANVLTF.

The sample holds a few counts of this clonotype. V usage is TRBV29-1 and J usage is TRBJ1-2; 10 bases agree with TRBD1. The V and J ends lost 1 base and 8 bases, in that order; junction bases with no gene match: 7. The germline gives CDR1 SQVTM, CDR2 ANQGSEA. CDR3 size: 14 residues. The CDR3 nucleotides are TGCAGCGTTGAAGGTTGGACAGGGGGAAGAGGCTACACCTTC. Translated, it gives CSVEGWTGGRGYTF.

This clonotype has more than one count but fewer than ten. This chain uses TRBV4-1 with TRBJ1-5, with no clear D. V gave up 6 bases and J gave up 11 bases, with 14 bases separating them. The CDR3 covers 12 residues. Germline V gene data show CDR1 as MGHRA and CDR2 as YSYEKL. The CDR3 reads CASSPSSGTQHF. The CDR3 DNA is TGCGCCAGCAGTCCCTCCTCAGGAACCCAGCATTTT.

This chain connects TRBV10-1 to TRBJ1-6; 9 bases align to TRBD1. V lost 2 bases, J lost 13 bases, and 6 bases stayed unmatched. This CDR3 is 14 amino acids long. From germline, CDR1 is WNHNN and CDR2 SYGVQD (reference sequence). DNA for the CDR3: TGCGCCAGCAGTGAGGGACAGGGGAGCGCGCCCCTCCACTTT. Its translation: CASSEGQGSAPLHF.

The chain is built from TRBV20-1 and TRBJ2-7, with D unresolved. V dropped 5 bases and J dropped 6 bases, with 8 bases sitting between them. CDR1 DFQATT and CDR2 SNEGSKA come from the germline V gene (reference sequence). CDR3 length equals 10 residues. CDR3 loop: CSAPFAEQYF. CDR3 nucleotide sequence: TGCAGTGCTCCTTTCGCCGAGCAGTACTTC.

The J gene is TRBJ2-3, the V gene TRBV20-1; D gene uncertain. V shed 5 bases and J shed 10 bases, with 13 bases lying between them. Germline V gene sequence: CDR1 DFQATT, CDR2 SNEGSKA (reference sequence). This CDR3 is 11 amino acids long. The CDR3: CSAPLHHAQYF. The CDR3 nucleotides are TGCAGTGCTCCCTTACACCACGCGCAGTATTTT.

This clonotype was recorded many times. The chain recombines TRBV6-5 with TRBJ2-7, with 9 bases aligning to TRBD1. With V trimmed by 3 bases and J by 1 base, 4 bases remained unmatched. CDR3 length: 15 residues. Looked up from germline, CDR1 is MNHEY and CDR2 is SVGAGI. CDR3: CASSYSGTGSYEQYF. The CDR3 nucleotides are TGTGCCAGCAGTTATTCCGGGACAGGGTCCTACGAGCAGTACTTC.

The chain has TRBV7-3 and TRBJ2-1, with 10 nucleotides matching TRBD2. The CDR3 totals 14 residues. V was pared by 3 bases and J by 12 bases, with 8 bases of the junction left unmatched. CDR1 SGHTA and CDR2 FQGTGA come from the germline V gene. CDR3 in DNA: TGTGCCAGCAGCTTCGATGAGCGGGGGGGCGTGCAGTTCTTC. Protein: CASSFDERGGVQFF.

The rearrangement links TRBV7-6 to TRBJ1-6, with a tentative D call TRBD1 (5 bases). This CDR3 region has 14 residues. V dropped 5 bases and J dropped 8 bases, with 13 bases sitting between them. Germline CDR1 SGHVS, CDR2 FNYEAQ. The CDR3 nucleotides read TGTGCCAGCAGCAACCGGGACGGTCATTCACCCCTCCACTTT. This gives the protein CASSNRDGHSPLHF.

This clonotype was seen a single time. The chain links TRBV7-8 to TRBJ2-1; D unresolved. The germline V and J ends were trimmed by 0 bases and 3 bases, with 9 bases remaining between them. CDR1 and CDR2 from the germline V gene are SGHVS and FQNEAQ. This CDR3 region has 15 residues. The CDR3 DNA reads as TGTGCCAGCAGCTTAGCGGGTTCCCACTACAATGAGCAGTTCTTC. Translating gives CASSLAGSHYNEQFF.

This clonotype was picked up a small number of times. J is TRBJ1-5 and V is TRBV12-3 or TRBV12-4; perhaps TRBD1 as D (5 bases). V shed 3 bases and J shed 7 bases, with 10 bases lying between them. The CDR3 totals 13 residues. The CDR3 is CASSFGTGQPQHF. CDR3 bases: TGTGCCAGCAGTTTTGGGACGGGACAGCCCCAGCATTTT.

The chain employs TRBV11-2 and TRBJ2-1; no definite D call. The CDR3 is 18 amino acids. The V gene lost 5 bases and the J gene lost 0 bases, with 20 bases spanning the gap. The germline V gene has CDR1 SGHAT and CDR2 FQNNGV. Written as DNA, the CDR3 is TGTGCCAGCAGCACACCCCTGGACCGACTGAGCTCCTACAATGAGCAGTTCTTC. Translated: CASSTPLDRLSSYNEQFF.

The chain joins TRBV20-1 to TRBJ2-3; D is tentatively TRBD1 or TRBD2 (6 bases each). Germline-derived CDR1 and CDR2 are DFQATT and SNEGSKA (reference sequence). There are 14 residues in the CDR3. Trimming cost V 6 bases and J 3 bases, with 16 bases left between them. CDR3 nucleotides: TGCAGTGCAAACAGGGTAGGAGGGACAGATACGCAGTATTTT. This codes for CSANRVGGTDTQYF.

This clonotype has a handful of counts. The chain links TRBV5-1 to TRBJ2-1; a possible D gene is TRBD2 (6 bases). Germline values: CDR1 SGHRS, CDR2 YFSETQ. V lost 2 bases, J lost 4 bases, and 13 bases lay in between. The CDR3 runs 15 residues. In nucleotides, the CDR3 is TGCGCCAGCAGCTTCGCGGGACCCCCTTACAATGAGCAGTTCTTC. Protein: CASSFAGPPYNEQFF.

This clonotype has a handful of counts. The rearrangement links TRBV30 to TRBJ2-6, with 9 bases aligning to TRBD1. The CDR3 is 20 residues long. Germline V lookup: CDR1 GTSNPN, CDR2 SVGIG (reference sequence). The trim removed 0 bases at V and 2 bases at J, leaving 14 bases unmatched. For the CDR3, the DNA is TGTGCCTGGAGTGTAGAGCCTCCGGGACAGGGCTTTGCTGGGGCCAACGTCCTGACTTTC. Translation gives CAWSVEPPGQGFAGANVLTF.

This clonotype has a handful of counts. The chain combines TRBV12-3 or TRBV12-4 with TRBJ2-2; 7 positions agree with TRBD2. The CDR3 is made up of 15 amino acids. The J segment lost 5 bases and the V segment lost 1 base, leaving 4 bases of the junction unmatched. CDR3 in amino acids: CASSLVVGGTGELFF. The CDR3 DNA is TGTGCCAGCAGTTTAGTAGTGGGAGGGACCGGGGAGCTGTTTTTT.

The chain recombines TRBV5-6 with TRBJ1-5; 7 bases map to TRBD1. Germline assignment: CDR1 SGHDT and CDR2 YYEEEE. V was pared by 0 bases and J by 6 bases, with 6 bases of the junction left unmatched. The CDR3 has 15 amino acids. CDR3 sequence (DNA): TGTGCCAGCAGCTTGGGGGACAGTGAGGCTCAGCCCCAGCATTTT. It codes for CASSLGDSEAQPQHF.

The chain couples TRBV10-3 to TRBJ2-7; either TRBD1 or TRBD2 may fit D (5 bases each). The CDR3 loop spans 17 amino acids. CDR1 ENHRY and CDR2 SYGVKD come from the germline V gene. The germline V and J ends were trimmed by 7 bases and 2 bases, with 24 bases remaining between them. The CDR3 is CAITMLPRDVSTYEQYF. The CDR3 nucleotides read TGTGCCATCACTATGCTCCCCCGGGACGTAAGTACCTACGAGCAGTACTTC.

The chain joins TRBV29-1 to TRBJ1-1, with D possibly matching TRBD1 (5 bases). V was trimmed by 1 base and J by 6 bases, leaving 15 bases between them. Germline V gene data show CDR1 as SQVTM and CDR2 as ANQGSEA. This CDR3 region has 14 residues. CDR3 sequence: CSVEAGSGFAEAFF. Written as DNA, the CDR3 is TGCAGCGTTGAAGCCGGGTCAGGGTTCGCTGAAGCTTTCTTT.

The rearrangement links TRBV12-3 or TRBV12-4 to TRBJ1-2, with D maybe TRBD1 (5 bases). Trimming left V 7 bases short and J 8 bases short, with 14 bases between. The CDR3 is 12 residues long. For the CDR3, the DNA is TGTGCCAGCACTCGAGGAGGGGCCGGCTACACCTTC. Amino acid sequence: CASTRGGAGYTF.

CDR3 bases: TGCGCCAGCAGCTTGAGGGCAGGGAATGAGAATGAGCAGTTCTTC. It encodes CASSLRAGNENEQFF. The rearrangement uses TRBV5-1 and TRBJ2-1; possible D gene TRBD1, 5 bases. V dropped 1 base and J dropped 7 bases, with 15 bases sitting between them. This CDR3 is built from 15 residues. Germline assignment: CDR1 SGHRS and CDR2 YFSETQ.

This clonotype showed up just a few times. The chain links TRBV6-5 to TRBJ2-1, with D tentatively TRBD1 or TRBD2 (5 bases each). Looked up from germline, CDR1 is MNHEY and CDR2 is SVGAGI. The CDR3 runs 13 residues. V shed 0 bases and J shed 7 bases, with 7 bases lying between them. The CDR3 sequence: CASSYSGENEQFF. The CDR3 coding sequence is TGTGCCAGCAGTTACTCGGGGGAGAATGAGCAGTTCTTC.

This chain's CDR3 is CASSTASGANGDTQYF. CDR3 in DNA: TGCGCCAGCAGCACCGCTAGCGGGGCCAATGGGGATACGCAGTATTTT. The chain recombines TRBV5-1 with TRBJ2-3; 9 nucleotides line up with TRBD2. V dropped 4 bases and J dropped 6; count of bases not matched to a gene: 12. This CDR3 comprises 16 residues. CDR1 and CDR2 (germline): SGHRS, YFSETQ.